One T cell receptor beta chain is described in this entry. Its specificity is unknown. Primers for the PCR totalled 60 Vbeta and 13 Jbeta. TCRdb keeps only in-frame clones here, not all; method: immunoSEQ multiplex PCR. The table includes roughly 73,000 clones, 84% detected once. These data belong to a study of cytomegalovirus exposure and HLA in healthy donors. Study-wide points: Analysis was carried out at a later point, and it linked a missense DCLRE1C variant to TCR beta V- and J-gene trimming. Researchers reported from a later analysis that most CMV-associated TCR beta chains appeared HLA-restricted. TCR beta V segments were, for the most part, productive about 87% or about 30% of the time in an earlier analysis.

Germline-derived CDR1 and CDR2 are SGHNT and YYREEE (reference sequence). The CDR3 contains 14 residues. The V segment lost 4 bases and the J segment 8 bases; nucleotides outside the gene matches: 7. This sequence originates from a woman between 45 and 60 years old in good health and CMV-seronegative. Sequencing used PBMCs. The rearrangement joins TRBV5-4 to TRBJ1-4, with TRBD1 matching 8 bases. CDR3 coding DNA: TGTGCCAGCAGCCCGACAGGGGAGAGCGAAAAACTGTTTTTT. Its protein product is CASSPTGESEKLFF.